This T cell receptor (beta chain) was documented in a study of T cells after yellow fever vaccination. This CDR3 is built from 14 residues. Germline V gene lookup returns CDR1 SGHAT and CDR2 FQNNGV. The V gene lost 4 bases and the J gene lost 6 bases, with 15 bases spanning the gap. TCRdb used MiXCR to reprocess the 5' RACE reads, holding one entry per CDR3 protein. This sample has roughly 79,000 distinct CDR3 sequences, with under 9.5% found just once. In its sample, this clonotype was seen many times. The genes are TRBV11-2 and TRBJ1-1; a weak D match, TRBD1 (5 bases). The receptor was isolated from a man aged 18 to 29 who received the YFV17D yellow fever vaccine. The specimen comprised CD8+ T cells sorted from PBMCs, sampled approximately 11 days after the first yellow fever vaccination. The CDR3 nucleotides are TGTGCCAGCAGCTCCCCGGCAGGGTCGCCTGAAGCTTTCTTT. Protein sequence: CASSSPAGSPEAFF.